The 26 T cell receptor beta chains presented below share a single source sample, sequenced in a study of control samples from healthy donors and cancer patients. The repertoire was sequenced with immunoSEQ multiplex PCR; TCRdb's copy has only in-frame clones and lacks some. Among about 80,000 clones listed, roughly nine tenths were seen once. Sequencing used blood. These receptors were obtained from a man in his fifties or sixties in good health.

The CDR3 nucleotides are TGTGCCAGCAGGATGGCGAACACTGAAGCTTTCTTT. Its translation: CASRMANTEAFF. The chain links TRBV28 to TRBJ1-1; the D is unclear. V lost 6 bases, J lost 1 base, and 6 bases lay in between. Germline assignment: CDR1 MDHEN and CDR2 SYDVKM. The CDR3 extends over 12 amino acids. Based on the CDR3 plus reference TRBV28 and TRBJ1-1, the full variable domain is DVKVTQSSRYLVKRTGEKVFLECVQDMDHENMFWYRQDPGLGLRLIYFSYDVKMKEKGDIPEGYSVSREKKERFSLILESASTNQTSMYLCASRMANTEAFFGQGTRLTVV.

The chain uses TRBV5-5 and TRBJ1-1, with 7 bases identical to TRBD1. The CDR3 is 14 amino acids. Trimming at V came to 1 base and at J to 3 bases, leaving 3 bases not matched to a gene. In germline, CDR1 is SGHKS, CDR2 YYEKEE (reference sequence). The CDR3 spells CASSLQGVDTEAFF. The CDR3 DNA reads TGTGCCAGCAGCTTGCAGGGGGTGGACACTGAAGCTTTCTTT. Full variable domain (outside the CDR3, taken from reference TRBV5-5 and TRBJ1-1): DAGVTQSPTHLIKTRGQQVTLRCSPISGHKSVSWYQQVLGQGPQFIFQYYEKEERGRGNFPDRFSARQFPNYSSELNVNALLLGDSALYLCASSLQGVDTEAFFGQGTRLTVV.

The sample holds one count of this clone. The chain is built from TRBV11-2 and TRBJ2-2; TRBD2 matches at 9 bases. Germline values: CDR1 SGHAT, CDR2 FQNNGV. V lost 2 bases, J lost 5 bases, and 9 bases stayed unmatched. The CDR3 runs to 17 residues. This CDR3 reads CASSLLTGGGATGELFF. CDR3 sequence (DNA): TGTGCCAGCAGCTTACTTACGGGCGGGGGGGCGACCGGGGAGCTGTTTTTT.

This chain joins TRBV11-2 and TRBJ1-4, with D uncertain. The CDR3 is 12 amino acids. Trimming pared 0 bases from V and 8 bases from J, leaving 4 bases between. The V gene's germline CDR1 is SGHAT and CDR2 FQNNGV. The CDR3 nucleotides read TGTGCCAGCAGCTTAGACCGGGAAAAACTGTTTTTT. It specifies CASSLDREKLFF.

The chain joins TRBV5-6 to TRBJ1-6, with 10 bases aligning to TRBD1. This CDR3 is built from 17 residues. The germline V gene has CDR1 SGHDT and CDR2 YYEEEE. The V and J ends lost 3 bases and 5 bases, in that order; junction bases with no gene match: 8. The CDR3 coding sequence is TGTGCCAGCAGCTCGACAGGGGGCCGAGGAGATAATTCACCCCTCCACTTT. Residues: CASSSTGGRGDNSPLHF.

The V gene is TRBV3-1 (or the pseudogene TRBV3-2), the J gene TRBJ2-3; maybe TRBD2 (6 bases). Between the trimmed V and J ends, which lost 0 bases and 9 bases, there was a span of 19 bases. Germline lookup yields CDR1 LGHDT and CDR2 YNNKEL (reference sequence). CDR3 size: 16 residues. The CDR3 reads CASSQDDYRGRNTQYF. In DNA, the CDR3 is TGTGCCAGCAGCCAAGATGATTATCGTGGGAGGAACACGCAGTATTTT.

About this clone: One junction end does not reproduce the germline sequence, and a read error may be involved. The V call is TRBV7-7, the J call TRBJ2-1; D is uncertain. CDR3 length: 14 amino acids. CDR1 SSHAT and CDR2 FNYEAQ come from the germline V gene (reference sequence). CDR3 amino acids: CASSLSGLVNEQFF. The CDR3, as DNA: TGTGCTAGCAGTCTTTCGGGCTTGGTCAATGAGCAGTTCTTC.

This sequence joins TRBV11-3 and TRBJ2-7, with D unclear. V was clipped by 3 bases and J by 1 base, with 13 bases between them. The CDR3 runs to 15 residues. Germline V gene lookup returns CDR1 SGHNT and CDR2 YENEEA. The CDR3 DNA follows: TGTGCCAGCAGCTTGGCACAGCAGCTATCCTACGAGCAGTACTTC. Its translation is CASSLAQQLSYEQYF.

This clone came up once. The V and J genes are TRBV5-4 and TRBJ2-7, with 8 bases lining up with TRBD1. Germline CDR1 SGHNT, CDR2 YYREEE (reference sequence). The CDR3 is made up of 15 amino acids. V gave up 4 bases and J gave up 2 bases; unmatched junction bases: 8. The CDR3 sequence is CASSEDRDRPYEQYF. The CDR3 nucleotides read TGTGCCAGCAGCGAGGACAGGGATCGTCCCTACGAGCAGTACTTC.

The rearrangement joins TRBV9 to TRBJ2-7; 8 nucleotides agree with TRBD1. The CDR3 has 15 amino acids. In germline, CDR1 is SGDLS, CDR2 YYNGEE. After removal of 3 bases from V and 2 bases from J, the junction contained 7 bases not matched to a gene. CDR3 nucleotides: TGTGCCAGCAGCGCCGAGGGACAGGCAACCTACGAGCAGTACTTC. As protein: CASSAEGQATYEQYF.

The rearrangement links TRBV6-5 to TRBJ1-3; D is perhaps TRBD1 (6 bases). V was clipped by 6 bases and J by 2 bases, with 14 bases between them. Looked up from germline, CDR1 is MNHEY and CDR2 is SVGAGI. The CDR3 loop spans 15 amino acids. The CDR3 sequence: CASRDSLSPGNTIYF. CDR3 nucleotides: TGTGCCAGCAGGGACAGCTTGTCCCCTGGAAACACCATATATTTT.

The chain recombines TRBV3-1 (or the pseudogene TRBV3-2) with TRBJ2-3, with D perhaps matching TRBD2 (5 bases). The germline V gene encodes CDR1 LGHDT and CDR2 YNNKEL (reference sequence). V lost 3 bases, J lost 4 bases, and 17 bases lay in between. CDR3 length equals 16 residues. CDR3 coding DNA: TGTGCCAGCAGCCAGCGTTCCCTAGCTGGCCCAGATACGCAGTATTTT. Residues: CASSQRSLAGPDTQYF.

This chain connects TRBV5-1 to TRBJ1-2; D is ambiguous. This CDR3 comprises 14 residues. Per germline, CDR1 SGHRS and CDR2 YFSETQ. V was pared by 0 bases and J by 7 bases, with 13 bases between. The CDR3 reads CASSLGSTIRGYTF. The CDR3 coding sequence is TGCGCCAGCAGCTTGGGTTCTACGATACGTGGCTACACCTTC.

CDR3 nucleotides: TGTGCCAGCAGTGTGAGTCTAGCGGATTACAATGAGCAGTTCTTC. It encodes CASSVSLADYNEQFF. The genes are TRBV6-4 and TRBJ2-1; TRBD2 aligns across 7 bases. V lost 4 bases, J lost 4 bases, and 7 bases stayed unmatched. Per the germline V gene, CDR1 is MRHNA and CDR2 is SNTAGT. The CDR3 sequence is 15 residues long.

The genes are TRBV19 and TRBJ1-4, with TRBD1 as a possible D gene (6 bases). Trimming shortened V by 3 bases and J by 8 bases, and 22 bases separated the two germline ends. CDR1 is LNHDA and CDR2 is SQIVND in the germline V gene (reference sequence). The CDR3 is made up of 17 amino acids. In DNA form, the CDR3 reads TGTGCCAGTAGTATTGGCATAGGACAGCGAGTGAAGGAAAAACTGTTTTTT. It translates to CASSIGIGQRVKEKLFF.

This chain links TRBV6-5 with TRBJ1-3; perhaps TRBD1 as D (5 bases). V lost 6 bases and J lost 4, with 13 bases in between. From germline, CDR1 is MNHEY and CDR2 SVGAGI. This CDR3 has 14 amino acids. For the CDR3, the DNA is TGTGCCAGCAGCAAGACAGTCACGGGAAACACCATATATTTT. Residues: CASSKTVTGNTIYF.

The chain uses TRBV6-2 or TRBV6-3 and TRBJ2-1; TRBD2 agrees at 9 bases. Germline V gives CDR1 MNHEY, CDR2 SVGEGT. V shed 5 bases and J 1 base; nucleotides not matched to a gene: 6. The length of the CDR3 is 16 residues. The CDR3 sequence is CASSRGLAPSYNEQFF. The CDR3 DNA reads TGTGCCAGCAGTCGCGGACTAGCGCCGTCCTACAATGAGCAGTTCTTC.

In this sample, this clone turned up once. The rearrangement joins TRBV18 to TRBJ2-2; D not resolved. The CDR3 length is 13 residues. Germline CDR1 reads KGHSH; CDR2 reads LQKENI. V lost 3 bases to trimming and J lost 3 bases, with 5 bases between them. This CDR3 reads CASSPRDTGELFF. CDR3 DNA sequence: TGTGCCAGCTCACCCCGCGACACCGGGGAGCTGTTTTTT.

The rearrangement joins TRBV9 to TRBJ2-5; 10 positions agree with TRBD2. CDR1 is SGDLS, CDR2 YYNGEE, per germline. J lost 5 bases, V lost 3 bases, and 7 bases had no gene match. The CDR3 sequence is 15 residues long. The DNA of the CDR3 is TGTGCCAGCAGCGCCCTTCCTAGCGGGGGTGAGACCCAGTACTTC. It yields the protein CASSALPSGGETQYF.

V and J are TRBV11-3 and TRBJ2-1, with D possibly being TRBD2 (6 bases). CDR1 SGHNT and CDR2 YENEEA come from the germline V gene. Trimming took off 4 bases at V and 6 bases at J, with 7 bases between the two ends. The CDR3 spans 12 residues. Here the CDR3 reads CASSSTSNEQFF. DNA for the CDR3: TGTGCCAGCAGCTCGACTAGCAATGAGCAGTTCTTC.

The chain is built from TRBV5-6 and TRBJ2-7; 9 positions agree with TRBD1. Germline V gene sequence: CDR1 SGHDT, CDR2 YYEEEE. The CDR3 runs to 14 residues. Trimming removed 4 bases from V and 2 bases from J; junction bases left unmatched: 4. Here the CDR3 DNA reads TGTGCCAGCAGCCCGGGACAGGGACCCTACGAGCAGTACTTC. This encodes CASSPGQGPYEQYF.

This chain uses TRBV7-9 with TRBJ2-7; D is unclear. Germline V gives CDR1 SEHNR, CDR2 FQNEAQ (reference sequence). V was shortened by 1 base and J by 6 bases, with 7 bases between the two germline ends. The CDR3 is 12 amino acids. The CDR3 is CASSLEFAEQYF. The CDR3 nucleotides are TGTGCCAGCAGCTTAGAGTTTGCCGAGCAGTACTTC.

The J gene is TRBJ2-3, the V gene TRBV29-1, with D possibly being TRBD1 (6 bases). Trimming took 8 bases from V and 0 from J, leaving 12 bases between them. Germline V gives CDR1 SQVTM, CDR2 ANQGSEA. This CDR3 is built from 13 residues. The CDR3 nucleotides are TGCAGCTCAAACAGGGTTAGCACAGATACGCAGTATTTT. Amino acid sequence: CSSNRVSTDTQYF.

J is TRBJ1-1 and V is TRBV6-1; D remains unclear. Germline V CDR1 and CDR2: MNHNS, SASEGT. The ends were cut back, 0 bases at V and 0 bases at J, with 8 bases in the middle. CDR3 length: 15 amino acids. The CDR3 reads CASSEAATVNTEAFF. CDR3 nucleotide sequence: TGTGCCAGCAGTGAAGCTGCAACGGTGAACACTGAAGCTTTCTTT.

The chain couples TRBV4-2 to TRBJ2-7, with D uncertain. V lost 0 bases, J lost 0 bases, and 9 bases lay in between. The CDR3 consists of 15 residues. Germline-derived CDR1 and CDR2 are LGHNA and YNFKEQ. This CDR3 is CASSQERGFSYEQYF. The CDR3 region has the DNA TGTGCCAGCAGCCAAGAAAGAGGTTTCTCCTACGAGCAGTACTTC.

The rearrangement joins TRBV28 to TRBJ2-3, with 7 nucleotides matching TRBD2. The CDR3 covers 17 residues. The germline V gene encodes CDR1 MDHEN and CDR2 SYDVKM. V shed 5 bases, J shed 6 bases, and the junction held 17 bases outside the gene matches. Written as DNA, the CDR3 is TGTGCCAGCAGTCCGCCAGGGCAGCGGGGTGCCGCCGATACGCAGTATTTT. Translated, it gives CASSPPGQRGAADTQYF.